This entry describes one T cell receptor beta chain. V lost 5 bases, J lost 2 bases, and 15 bases stayed unmatched. CDR3 size: 19 residues. Per germline, CDR1 PRHDT and CDR2 FYEKMQ (reference sequence). Sequencing used immunoSEQ multiplex PCR; TCRdb keeps in-frame clones, though not all of them. The data show about 2.1 million clones, just under 95% seen once. CD45RO-negative, CCR7-selected cells formed the naive CD8 fraction, which excluded terminally differentiated effector memory CD45RA+ cells. This entry is derived from a study of shared clonotypes between healthy human individuals. The clonotype originates from a man aged 18 to 29 in good health. Some clones in this sample may be carry-over from other donors' samples. Sequenced: naive CD8+ T cells from PBMCs. The chain links TRBV13 to TRBJ2-3, with 11 nucleotides matching TRBD2. Written as DNA, the CDR3 is TGTGCCAGCAGCCAAGACAGGAGACTAGCGGGACGATTCACAGATACGCAGTATTTT. Residues: CASSQDRRLAGRFTDTQYF. The variable domain in full, with the rest retrieved from reference TRBV13 and TRBJ2-3, is AAGVIQSPRHLIKEKRETATLKCYPIPRHDTVYWYQQGPGQDPQFLISFYEKMQSDKGSIPDRFSAQQFSDYHSELNMSSLELGDSALYFCASSQDRRLAGRFTDTQYFGPGTRLTVL.